This is a list of T cell receptor beta chains from one sample in a study of shared clonotypes between healthy human individuals. TCRdb keeps only in-frame clones here, not all; method: immunoSEQ multiplex PCR. The sample records 100,000 to 120,000 clones, roughly two thirds being singletons. The material sequenced was memory CD8+ T cells sorted from blood. These receptors all come from a woman aged 25 to 45 in good health. Both conserved end residues are part of each CDR3. Fields, in order: clone size, D gene, V gene, J gene, CDR3 DNA, CDR3 protein. The D gene is left open where the match is weak. A row's size may be missing; if present it is once, few, many or a size class.

NA,NA,TRBV5-4,TRBJ2-3,TGTGCCAGCCGCCGAGGTTCGACAGTGATACTAGATACGCAGTATTTT,CASRRGSTVILDTQYF
few,TRBD2,TRBV7-9,TRBJ2-2,TGTGCCAGCAGGCCTAGCGGGAGGAACACCGGGGAGCTGTTTTTT,CASRPSGRNTGELFF
many,NA,TRBV6-1,TRBJ1-3,TGTGCCAGCAGTGAAGCGCAGAGCGGAGGAAACACCATATATTTT,CASSEAQSGGNTIYF
NA,NA,TRBV5-4,TRBJ2-7,TGTGCCAGCAGCTCAGCCTCGAACTACGAGCAGTACTTC,CASSSASNYEQYF
NA,NA,TRBV2,TRBJ2-7,TGTGCCAGCAGTGAAGGCCGGCCGAGCTCCTACGAGCAGTACTTC,CASSEGRPSSYEQYF
NA,NA,TRBV6-5,TRBJ1-2,TGTGCCACCCATTCTAACTATGGCTACACCTTC,CATHSNYGYTF
NA,NA,TRBV25-1,TRBJ2-3,TGTGCCAGCAGTCAGACTAGAAATCCTAGCACAGATACGCAGTATTTT,CASSQTRNPSTDTQYF
NA,TRBD1,TRBV10-3,TRBJ2-3,TGTGCCATCAGTCCCGGGACAGGGCCGCATACGCAGTATTTT,CAISPGTGPHTQYF
NA,TRBD2,TRBV2,TRBJ2-1,TGTGCCAGCAGGGAAACCGGGACTAGCCACAATGAGCAGTTCTTC,CASRETGTSHNEQFF
NA,TRBD1,TRBV9,TRBJ1-1,TGTGCCAGCAGCGTAACTACTATGACAGGGAGTGAGGGTGAAGCTTTCTTT,CASSVTTMTGSEGEAFF
medium-sized,NA,TRBV6-1,TRBJ1-1,TGTGCCAGCAGTGAAGGTCAGGAGTCCACTGAAGCTTTCTTT,CASSEGQESTEAFF
NA,NA,TRBV28,TRBJ1-4,TGTGCCAGCAGTCACATGGGGGGGTTTGAAAAACTGTTTTTT,CASSHMGGFEKLFF
once,TRBD2,TRBV4-1,TRBJ2-7,TGCGCCAGCAGCAGCCGGGGAGGGACCAAACAGGACGAGCAGTACTTC,CASSSRGGTKQDEQYF
NA,NA,TRBV9,TRBJ2-3,TGTGCCAGCAGCGTGCAGGGTTCCCAGCCAGATACGCAGTATTTT,CASSVQGSQPDTQYF
few,NA,TRBV5-1,TRBJ1-5,TGCGCCAGCAGACGGGCCTCCTTCAATCAGCCCCAGCATTTT,CASRRASFNQPQHF
NA,TRBD1,TRBV5-6,TRBJ2-7,TGTGCCAGCAGCTTGGGGACAGGCGCCTACGAGCAGTACTTC,CASSLGTGAYEQYF
NA,NA,TRBV25-1,TRBJ2-7,TGTGCCAGCAGTGAATCTCAGGGGACCTCCTACGAGCAGTACTTC,CASSESQGTSYEQYF
NA,TRBD1,TRBV6-4,TRBJ1-1,TGTGCCAGCAGTATTGGACAGGGGCCCGACACTGAAGCTTTCTTT,CASSIGQGPDTEAFF
NA,NA,TRBV7-2,TRBJ2-5,TGTGCCAGCAGCTTAGTTTCGGTCAGACAAGAGACCCAGTACTTC,CASSLVSVRQETQYF
NA,NA,TRBV10-3,TRBJ2-7,TGTGCCATCAGACCGACCGAAGGCGAGCAGTACTTC,CAIRPTEGEQYF
NA,NA,TRBV4-1,TRBJ1-1,TGCGCCAGCAGCCAAGATGCCAGGGAGAGGATGTGGGCAGCTTTCTTT,CASSQDARERMWAAFF
NA,TRBD1,TRBV11-2,TRBJ2-1,TGTGCCAGCAGCTTAGCAGGGGGCGAGCAGTTCTTC,CASSLAGGEQFF
NA,TRBD1,TRBV10-3,TRBJ1-1,TGTGCCATCAGTAGACAGGGGGGGATCACTGAAGCTTTCTTT,CAISRQGGITEAFF
NA,NA,TRBV5-1,TRBJ2-6,TGCGCCAGCAGCTTGAAGGGGGTATCTACTCTGCCGGCCAACGTCCTGACTTTC,CASSLKGVSTLPANVLTF
NA,TRBD2,TRBV6-5,TRBJ2-3,TGTGCCATCAGGGGGACTAGCGGGCACACAGATACGCAGTATTTT,CAIRGTSGHTDTQYF